This T cell receptor (beta chain) was captured in a study of CD8+ T cells in alopecia areata. V was pared by 6 bases and J by 4 bases, with 12 bases between. CDR1 SNHLY and CDR2 FYNNEI come from the germline V gene. The CDR3 has 13 amino acids. RNA was extracted and reverse transcribed into cDNA as the sequencing template. Profiling relied on immunoSEQ multiplex PCR, and the TCRdb table lists in-frame clones only, not all of them. The sample gives 110,000 to 150,000 clones, 62% of which show up once; 36% is in the top ten. The chain employs TRBV2 and TRBJ2-5; D not certain. This TCR was recovered from a human donor in good health. Sequenced material: CD8+ T cells sorted from blood. This CDR3 is CASSAVVRETQYF. CDR3 coding DNA: TGTGCCAGCAGCGCAGTAGTGCGAGAGACCCAGTACTTC.